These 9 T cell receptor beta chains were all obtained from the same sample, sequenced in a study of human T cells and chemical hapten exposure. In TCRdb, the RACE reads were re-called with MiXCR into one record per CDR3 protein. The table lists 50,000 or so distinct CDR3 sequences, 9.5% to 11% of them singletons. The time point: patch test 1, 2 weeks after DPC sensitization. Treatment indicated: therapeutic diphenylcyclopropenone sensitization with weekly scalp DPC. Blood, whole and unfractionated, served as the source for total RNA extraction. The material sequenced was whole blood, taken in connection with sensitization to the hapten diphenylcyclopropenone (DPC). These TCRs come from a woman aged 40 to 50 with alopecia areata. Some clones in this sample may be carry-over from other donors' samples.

CDR3: CAWSVNGGSEQFF. CDR3 bases: TGTGCCTGGAGTGTTAACGGGGGGTCTGAGCAGTTCTTC. V is TRBV30 and J is TRBJ2-1, with 7 nucleotides matching TRBD2. Germline-derived CDR1 and CDR2 are GTSNPN and SVGIG (reference sequence). This CDR3 region has 13 residues. V shed 0 bases and J 9 bases; nucleotides not matched to a gene: 5.

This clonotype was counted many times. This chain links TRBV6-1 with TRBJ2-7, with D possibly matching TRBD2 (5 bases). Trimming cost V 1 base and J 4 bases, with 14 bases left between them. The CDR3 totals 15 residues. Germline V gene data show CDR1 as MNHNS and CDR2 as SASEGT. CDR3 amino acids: CASSEVISADYEQYF. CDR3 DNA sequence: TGTGCCAGCAGTGAAGTTATTAGCGCAGATTACGAGCAGTACTTC.

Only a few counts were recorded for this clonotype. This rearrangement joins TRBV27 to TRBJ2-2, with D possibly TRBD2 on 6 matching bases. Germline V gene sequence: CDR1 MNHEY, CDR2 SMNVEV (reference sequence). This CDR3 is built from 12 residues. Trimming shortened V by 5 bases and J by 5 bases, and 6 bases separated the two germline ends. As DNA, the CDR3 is TGTGCCAGCAGTCGGGAGACCGGGGAGCTGTTTTTT. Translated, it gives CASSRETGELFF.

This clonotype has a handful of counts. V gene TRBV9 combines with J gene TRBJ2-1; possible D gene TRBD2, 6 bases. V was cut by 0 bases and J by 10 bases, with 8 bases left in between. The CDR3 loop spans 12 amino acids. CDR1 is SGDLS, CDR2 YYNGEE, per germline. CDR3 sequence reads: CASSVVGGEQFF. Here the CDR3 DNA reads TGTGCCAGCAGCGTAGTCGGGGGAGAGCAGTTCTTC.

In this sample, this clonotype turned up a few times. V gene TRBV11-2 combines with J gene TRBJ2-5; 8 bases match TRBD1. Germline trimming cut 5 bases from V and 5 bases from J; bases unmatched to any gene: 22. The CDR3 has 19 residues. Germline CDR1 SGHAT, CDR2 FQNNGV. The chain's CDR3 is CASSLTPDRAVPTTETQYF. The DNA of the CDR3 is TGTGCCAGCAGCCTAACACCGGACAGGGCGGTTCCGACGACGGAGACCCAGTACTTC.

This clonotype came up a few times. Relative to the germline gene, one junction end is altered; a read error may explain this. The CDR3 nucleotides read TGTGCCAGCAGCTCCCGATTGTTGGATGGCAGGGGGCGGAACTTC. As protein: CASSSRLLDGRGRNF. The chain uses TRBV7-2 and TRBJ2-5, with TRBD1 matching 8 bases. CDR1 and CDR2 from the germline V gene are SGHTA and FQGNSA. CDR3 length: 15 amino acids. Full variable domain (rest looked up from reference TRBV7-2 and TRBJ2-5): GAGVSQSPSNKVTEKGKDVELRCDPISGHTALYWYRQSLGQGLEFLIYFQGNSAPDKSGLPSDRFSAERTGGSVSTLTIQRTQQEDSAVYLCASSSRLLDGRGRNFGPGTRLLVL.

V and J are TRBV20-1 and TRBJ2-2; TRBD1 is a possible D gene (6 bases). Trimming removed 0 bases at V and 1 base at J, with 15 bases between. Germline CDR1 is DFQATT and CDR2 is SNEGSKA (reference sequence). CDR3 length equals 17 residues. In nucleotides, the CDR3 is TGCAGTGCTAGAGATGTGAACAGGGCAGGGAACACCGGGGAGCTGTTTTTT. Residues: CSARDVNRAGNTGELFF.

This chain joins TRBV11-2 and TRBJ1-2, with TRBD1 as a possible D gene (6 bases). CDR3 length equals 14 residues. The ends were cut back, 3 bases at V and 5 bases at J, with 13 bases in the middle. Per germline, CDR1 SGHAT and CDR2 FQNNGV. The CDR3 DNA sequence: TGTGCCAGCAGCTTGCCCAGGACAGATTATGGCTACACCTTC. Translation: CASSLPRTDYGYTF.

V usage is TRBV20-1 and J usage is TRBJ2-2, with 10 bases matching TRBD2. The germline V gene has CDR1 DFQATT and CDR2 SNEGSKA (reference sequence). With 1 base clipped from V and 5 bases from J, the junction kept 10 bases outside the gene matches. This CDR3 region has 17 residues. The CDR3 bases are TGCAGTGCTAGAGCGTCTAGCGGGGGCCATTCAACCGGGGAGCTGTTTTTT. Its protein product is CSARASSGGHSTGELFF.